The next 25 T cell receptor beta chains were all read from a single sample in a study of blood T cell repertoires in COVID-19. Generated by immunoSEQ multiplex PCR, the TCRdb table keeps only in-frame clones and is missing some. Of around 100,000 clones listed, around four fifths were seen once; the top ten hold roughly 13%. The material sequenced was peripheral blood. The origin of the receptors is a man between 45 and 60 years old with active or convalescent COVID-19.

The V gene is TRBV3-1 (or the pseudogene TRBV3-2), the J gene TRBJ2-3, with 12 bases identical to TRBD2. CDR3 length equals 16 residues. Looked up from germline, CDR1 is LGHDT and CDR2 is YNNKEL (reference sequence). V lost 1 base to trimming and J lost 7 bases; unmatched junction nucleotides: 6. In DNA, the CDR3 is TGTGCCAGCAGCCAAGGACGGACTAGCGGGACGTATACGCAGTATTTT. Its translation is CASSQGRTSGTYTQYF.

This chain joins TRBV19 and TRBJ2-3; tentative D call: TRBD1 (7 bases). CDR3 length equals 16 residues. Germline V gene sequence: CDR1 LNHDA, CDR2 SQIVND (reference sequence). Trimming stripped 5 bases from V and 3 bases from J, with 18 bases between. The CDR3 loop is CASSLRTGRGTDTQYF. Here the CDR3 DNA reads TGTGCCAGTAGTCTGAGGACAGGCCGGGGGACAGATACGCAGTATTTT.

The chain employs TRBV28 and TRBJ1-6, with a weak D call TRBD1 (6 bases). The CDR3 runs to 15 residues. CDR1 MDHEN and CDR2 SYDVKM come from the germline V gene. Trimming pared 6 bases from V and 5 bases from J, leaving 14 bases between. CDR3 sequence reads: CASRSYRDHNSPLHF. The CDR3 nucleotides read TGTGCCAGCAGGAGTTACAGGGACCATAATTCACCCCTCCACTTT.

CDR3 protein: CANSSGEGYTF. The CDR3 nucleotides read TGTGCCAACTCGTCGGGGGAAGGCTACACCTTC. The V call is TRBV21-1, the J call TRBJ1-2. TRBV21-1 is reported as a pseudogene. The CDR3 is made up of 11 amino acids.

The chain employs TRBV7-2 and TRBJ1-4, with D perhaps matching TRBD1 (6 bases). V was clipped by 1 base and J by 6 bases, with 12 bases between them. CDR3 length equals 15 residues. From germline, CDR1 is SGHTA and CDR2 FQGNSA. The CDR3 DNA follows: TGTGCCAGCAGCTTAGAAGTAGGGGGAGATGAAAAACTGTTTTTT. Amino acid sequence: CASSLEVGGDEKLFF.

This clone is a singleton in its sample. CDR3 in amino acids: CAWSVMTSGYNEQFF. The CDR3 DNA reads as TGTGCCTGGAGTGTAATGACTAGCGGCTACAATGAGCAGTTCTTC. The V call is TRBV30, the J call TRBJ2-1, with TRBD2 identical over 9 bases. CDR1 is GTSNPN and CDR2 is SVGIG in the germline V gene (reference sequence). With 0 bases clipped from V and 3 bases from J, the junction kept 3 bases outside the gene matches. This CDR3 is 15 amino acids long.

The CDR3 here is CASSLSTGASGYTF. CDR3 coding DNA: TGTGCCAGCAGCTTATCAACAGGGGCCAGCGGCTACACCTTC. V usage is TRBV7-3 and J usage is TRBJ1-2, with 7 nucleotides matching TRBD1. CDR1 and CDR2 from the germline V gene are SGHTA and FQGTGA. J lost 8 bases, V lost 2 bases, and 8 bases had no gene match. The CDR3 contains 14 residues.

This chain links TRBV30 with TRBJ1-1, with D perhaps TRBD1 (5 bases). CDR3 length: 13 residues. V was shortened by 4 bases and J by 5 bases, with 14 bases between the two germline ends. Germline V CDR1 and CDR2: GTSNPN, SVGIG (reference sequence). This CDR3 reads CAWIGRAGTEAFF. Written as DNA, the CDR3 is TGTGCCTGGATTGGCAGGGCTGGGACTGAAGCTTTCTTT.

The chain couples TRBV5-8 to TRBJ2-1; TRBD2 matches 10 bases. The CDR3 is 15 residues long. With V trimmed by 4 bases and J by 9 bases, 10 bases remained unmatched. Looked up from germline, CDR1 is SGHTS and CDR2 is YDEGEE. The chain's CDR3 is CASSRTWLAGVEQFF. DNA of the CDR3: TGTGCCAGCAGCCGGACGTGGCTAGCGGGAGTTGAGCAGTTCTTC.

The chain recombines TRBV7-9 with TRBJ1-2; 9 nucleotides line up with TRBD1. With V trimmed by 5 bases and J by 7 bases, 2 bases remained unmatched. There are 12 residues in the CDR3. Germline CDR1 and CDR2: SEHNR and FQNEAQ (reference sequence). CDR3 residues: CASSGTGFGYTF. The CDR3 bases are TGTGCCAGCAGCGGGACAGGGTTTGGCTACACCTTC.

The V gene is TRBV9, the J gene TRBJ2-2; 13 nucleotides align to TRBD2. The germline gives CDR1 SGDLS, CDR2 YYNGEE. The CDR3 totals 16 residues. V shed 3 bases and J 4 bases; nucleotides not matched to a gene: 3. The CDR3 is CASSARTSGSTGELFF. In nucleotides, the CDR3 is TGTGCCAGCAGCGCCAGGACTAGCGGGAGCACCGGGGAGCTGTTTTTT.

The sample holds many counts of this clone. The chain couples TRBV10-3 to TRBJ1-1; D unclear. The germline V and J ends were trimmed by 9 bases and 3 bases, with 14 bases remaining between them. Germline V gene data show CDR1 as ENHRY and CDR2 as SYGVKD. This CDR3 has 13 amino acids. DNA of the CDR3: TGTGCCATTTCCGGGGAGGGTGACACTGAAGCTTTCTTT. This gives the protein CAISGEGDTEAFF.

The chain combines TRBV19 with TRBJ1-5, with D possibly TRBD1 on 6 matching bases. V lost 1 base and J 4 bases, leaving 8 bases between the germline ends. Per the germline V gene, CDR1 is LNHDA and CDR2 is SQIVND (reference sequence). The CDR3 loop spans 14 amino acids. The DNA of the CDR3 is TGTGCCAGTAGTATAGTGAGGGGGAATCAGCCCCAGCATTTT. It is translated as CASSIVRGNQPQHF.

V and J are TRBV30 and TRBJ1-3; no clear D. CDR1 is GTSNPN, CDR2 SVGIG, per germline (reference sequence). The CDR3 is 15 residues long. Deletions cut 0 bases from V and 0 bases from J, with 9 bases between. CDR3 DNA sequence: TGTGCCTGGAGTGTAGCGGGGAACTCTGGAAACACCATATATTTT. Translated: CAWSVAGNSGNTIYF.

This sequence joins TRBV9 and TRBJ2-7; D unclear. This CDR3 is built from 13 residues. V was clipped by 4 bases and J by 5 bases, with 13 bases between them. Germline V gene sequence: CDR1 SGDLS, CDR2 YYNGEE. The CDR3 nucleotides read TGTGCCAGCAGCATTGAGCCGTCCGACGAGCAGTACTTC. It specifies CASSIEPSDEQYF.

CDR3 amino acids: CASSPGQGETQYF. Here the CDR3 DNA reads TGCGCCAGCAGTCCGGGACAGGGGGAGACCCAGTACTTC. The gene calls are TRBV10-1 and TRBJ2-5, with 10 bases that match TRBD1. The CDR3 extends over 13 amino acids. V lost 5 bases and J lost 5; bases outside the gene matches: 2. Germline values: CDR1 WNHNN, CDR2 SYGVQD (reference sequence).

This clone was observed a single time. This chain connects TRBV6-5 to TRBJ1-5; D perhaps matches TRBD1 (6 bases). CDR3 length: 13 residues. V lost 4 bases to trimming and J lost 6 bases, with 10 bases between them. Germline assignment: CDR1 MNHEY and CDR2 SVGAGI. In nucleotides, the CDR3 is TGTGCCAGCAGTTCAGGGGACCGTCAGCCCCAGCATTTT. Amino acids: CASSSGDRQPQHF.

The J gene is TRBJ2-7, the V gene TRBV10-3; tentative D call: TRBD2 (5 bases). Germline V CDR1 and CDR2: ENHRY, SYGVKD. CDR3 length: 14 residues. V lost 6 bases to trimming and J lost 3 bases, with 15 bases between them. DNA for the CDR3: TGTGCCATCAGCGGACGCGAGCGGAGCTACGAGCAGTACTTC. Its protein is CAISGRERSYEQYF.

The rearrangement joins TRBV5-1 to TRBJ1-5; TRBD1 matches 11 bases. Germline values: CDR1 SGHRS, CDR2 YFSETQ. After removal of 2 bases from V and 3 bases from J, the junction contained 1 base not matched to a gene. This CDR3 is built from 15 residues. Written as DNA, the CDR3 is TGCGCCAGCAGCTTAGGACAGGGGGCCAATCAGCCCCAGCATTTT. Residues: CASSLGQGANQPQHF.

The V and J genes are TRBV14 and TRBJ2-7, with 15 bases matching TRBD2. Trimming cost V 2 bases and J 4 bases; bases outside gene matches: 12. Germline V gene lookup returns CDR1 SGHDN and CDR2 FVKESK. CDR3 size: 19 residues. CDR3 loop: CASSQKGGLAGGREYEQYF. The CDR3 nucleotides read TGTGCCAGCAGCCAAAAGGGAGGACTAGCGGGAGGGCGAGAGTACGAGCAGTACTTC.

This chain connects TRBV7-2 to TRBJ1-1; D not certain. The CDR3 spans 13 residues. Germline CDR1 is SGHTA and CDR2 is FQGNSA. Trimming removed 7 bases from V and 0 bases from J, with 9 bases in between. CDR3 region: CASTNYMNTEAFF. The CDR3 DNA reads as TGTGCCAGCACAAATTACATGAACACTGAAGCTTTCTTT.

The chain joins TRBV24-1 to TRBJ2-3, with D maybe TRBD1 (6 bases). CDR1 KGHDR and CDR2 SFDVKD come from the germline V gene. With 5 bases removed from V and 1 base from J, the gap between germline ends came to 12 bases. The CDR3 has 15 amino acids. The DNA for the CDR3 is TGTGCCACCAGTGTGGGGGCAGGGGGCACAGATACGCAGTATTTT. It yields the protein CATSVGAGGTDTQYF.

The chain carries TRBV3-1 (or the pseudogene TRBV3-2) and TRBJ2-6; D remains unclear. Germline CDR1 reads LGHDT; CDR2 reads YNNKEL (reference sequence). Trimming left V 0 bases short and J 0 bases short, with 9 bases between. This CDR3 comprises 17 residues. CDR3 DNA sequence: TGTGCCAGCAGCCAAGAGAGAAGTTTCTCTGGGGCCAACGTCCTGACTTTC. It is translated as CASSQERSFSGANVLTF.

This clone was recorded only once. The chain carries TRBV28 and TRBJ1-2, with D unclear. Trimming removed 6 bases from V and 4 bases from J, with 9 bases in between. The CDR3 has 12 amino acids. Germline V gene sequence: CDR1 MDHEN, CDR2 SYDVKM. The CDR3 coding sequence is TGTGCCAGCAGCGACACCCTCTATGGCTACACCTTC. This encodes CASSDTLYGYTF.

This sequence joins TRBV7-2 and TRBJ1-5; TRBD1 might be the D (5 bases). Germline V gives CDR1 SGHTA, CDR2 FQGNSA. The CDR3 loop spans 15 amino acids. V shed 1 base and J shed 7 bases, with 14 bases lying between them. The CDR3 is CASSLDGQKGQPQHF. The CDR3 DNA reads TGTGCCAGCAGCTTAGATGGCCAGAAGGGGCAGCCCCAGCATTTT.